Listed below are T cell receptor beta chains from one sample, sequenced in a study of T cell responses to AZD1222 COVID-19 vaccine. Some clones are missing from TCRdb's copy, which holds only in-frame ones; the method was immunoSEQ multiplex PCR. The data hold 95,000 to 130,000 clones, with roughly 92% observed a single time. The sequences come from peripheral blood, collected 28 days after the second AZD1222 dose. The receptors stem from an adult who received the AZD1222 COVID-19 vaccine. Each CDR3 is given with its conserved first and last residue. D genes are given only for firm matches. Only some rows state a clone size, as once, few, many or a class for expanded clones.

V	D	size	J	DNA	CDR3
TRBV14	TRBD2	-	TRBJ2-1	TGTGCCAGCAGCCAAGAACTAGCGGGAGCATACAATGAGCAGTTCTTC	CASSQELAGAYNEQFF
TRBV30	TRBD1	-	TRBJ1-4	TGTGCCTGGAGTTTACGACCGGGACAGGGGTTTGAAAAACTGTTTTTT	CAWSLRPGQGFEKLFF
TRBV19	TRBD2	few	TRBJ2-1	TGTGCCAGTAGTATGGGAGGGAGCGGGAGATGGGATGAGCAGTTCTTC	CASSMGGSGRWDEQFF
TRBV2	-	once	TRBJ1-1	TGTGCCAGCAGTCGGACACCCATTGAAGCTTTCTTT	CASSRTPIEAFF
TRBV5-4	TRBD1	-	TRBJ1-2	TGTGCCAGCAGCTCCGAGACAGGGCAGGGCTACACCTTC	CASSSETGQGYTF
TRBV6-5	TRBD1	-	TRBJ2-7	TGTGCCAGCAGACAGGGGACCTACGAGCAGTACTTC	CASRQGTYEQYF
TRBV5-1	-	-	TRBJ1-2	TGCGCCAGCAGCTTGGAGGCGATTCCTAACTATGGCTACACCTTC	CASSLEAIPNYGYTF
TRBV3-1/TRBV3-2	TRBD2	-	TRBJ2-1	TGTGCCAGCCTCGGAAGCGGGAGTAGGAGTGAGCAGTTCTTC	CASLGSGSRSEQFF
TRBV27	-	-	TRBJ1-2	TGTGCCAGCAGTTCCATCGACGGCTATGGCTACACCTTC	CASSSIDGYGYTF
TRBV27	-	-	TRBJ1-1	TGTGCCGTCGGTGGGCCGGCGGGCACTGAAGCTTTCTTT	CAVGGPAGTEAFF
TRBV30	-	-	TRBJ1-1	TGTGCCTGGGTCAGGGATGTAAGCACTGAAGCTTTCTTT	CAWVRDVSTEAFF
TRBV29-1	-	-	TRBJ2-3	TGCAGCGGAAAGATCCGCACAGATACGCAGTATTTT	CSGKIRTDTQYF
TRBV11-3	TRBD2	-	TRBJ2-5	TGTGCCAGCAGCTTAGGACTAGCGGCTGGGGAGACCCAGTACTTC	CASSLGLAAGETQYF
TRBV23-1	-	-	TRBJ1-2	TGCGCCAGCAGTCATAGTGGGGGGTTCTATGGCTACACCTTC	CASSHSGGFYGYTF
TRBV28	-	-	TRBJ1-2	TGTGCCACCACTCCGGAAGAGGGACCTTATGGCTACACCTTC	CATTPEEGPYGYTF
TRBV7-3	TRBD1	-	TRBJ1-1	TGTGCCAGCAGTCTAACGGGGGACAGTGAAGCTTTCTTT	CASSLTGDSEAFF
TRBV28	TRBD1	-	TRBJ1-2	TGTGCCAGCAGTCAACAGGGGGCGTATGGCTACACCTTC	CASSQQGAYGYTF
TRBV19	TRBD2	once	TRBJ2-7	TGTGCCGAAAGCGGGAGATGGGCTGGCGAGCAGTACTTC	CAESGRWAGEQYF
TRBV2	-	-	TRBJ2-1	TGTGCCAGCAGACCGACTAGTTTGGGTTCGAATGAGCAGTTCTTC	CASRPTSLGSNEQFF
TRBV5-1	-	once	TRBJ1-3	TGCGCCAGCAGCTTGGATCTGGTATCCTCTGGAAACACCATATATTTT	CASSLDLVSSGNTIYF
TRBV7-3	-	-	TRBJ1-5	TGTGCCAGCAGTTCTAAACCCGATCAGCCCCAGCATTTT	CASSSKPDQPQHF
TRBV9	TRBD1	-	TRBJ1-1	TGTGCCAGCAGCGTCTCGTCCCGGGACAGGGAGAGGGCTTTCTTT	CASSVSSRDRERAFF
TRBV2	TRBD2	once	TRBJ2-7	TGTGCCAGCACTCAAGGCAGGGAGGGCGAGCAGTACTTC	CASTQGREGEQYF
TRBV10-3	-	-	TRBJ2-6	TGTGCCATCAGAGCCTATCGACTGACTGGGGCCAACGTCCTGACTTTC	CAIRAYRLTGANVLTF
TRBV5-1	TRBD1	-	TRBJ1-4	TGCGCCAGCAGCTCAGGGGGCGCCCCTACTAATGAAAAACTGTTTTTT	CASSSGGAPTNEKLFF
TRBV5-4	TRBD1	-	TRBJ2-1	TGTGCCAGCAGCTTGATGGGACAGGGGGCTTGGAATGAGCAGTTCTTC	CASSLMGQGAWNEQFF
TRBV27	-	-	TRBJ2-2	TGTGCCAGCAACCCGGCGGGGTCGCGCACCGGGGAGCTGTTTTTT	CASNPAGSRTGELFF
TRBV30	-	-	TRBJ1-6	TGTGCCTGGGAGGGGGGGTCGGATTCACCCCTCCACTTT	CAWEGGSDSPLHF
TRBV5-6	TRBD2	-	TRBJ2-7	TGTGCCAGCAGCTGGGGGCTAGCGGGAGCGCGGGAGCAGTACTTC	CASSWGLAGAREQYF
TRBV6-2/TRBV6-3	TRBD1	-	TRBJ1-1	TGTGCCAGCAGTCCCTTGTGGAGGGGGCGAGGGTATACTGAAGCTTTCTTT	CASSPLWRGRGYTEAFF
TRBV27	TRBD1	-	TRBJ2-7	TGTGCCAGCGGGCAGACAGGGGGTAAACTCTACGAGCAGTACTTC	CASGQTGGKLYEQYF
TRBV30	-	-	TRBJ1-1	TGTGCCTGGAGGCCCGACAGTTCCAACACTGAAGCTTTCTTT	CAWRPDSSNTEAFF
TRBV6-5	TRBD1	-	TRBJ2-3	TGTGCCAGCAGCGACAGGGGCACAGATACGCAGTATTTT	CASSDRGTDTQYF
TRBV18	-	-	TRBJ2-7	TGTGCCAGCTCACCATACCGGGCCGGCCTTGCCAGCTCCTACGAGCAGTACTTC	CASSPYRAGLASSYEQYF
TRBV10-3	-	-	TRBJ1-2	TGTGCCACCTCTCGCCTCGGAAACTATGGCTACACCTTC	CATSRLGNYGYTF
TRBV20-1	-	-	TRBJ2-3	TGCAGTGCCCCTGGCCCGGATACGCAGTATTTT	CSAPGPDTQYF
TRBV9	-	once	TRBJ1-3	TGTGCCAGCAGCGTAGCTTGGGACTCTGGAAACACCATATATTTT	CASSVAWDSGNTIYF
TRBV5-1	TRBD1	-	TRBJ2-5	TGCGCCAGCAGCTTAGCAGGGGGCTCGGAGACCCAGTACTTC	CASSLAGGSETQYF
TRBV7-2	-	-	TRBJ1-2	TGTGCCAGCAGCTCCCCCCGAGGGGACTATGGCTACACCTTC	CASSSPRGDYGYTF
TRBV3-1/TRBV3-2	TRBD2	-	TRBJ2-7	TGTGCCAGCAGCCAAGGGGTTAGCGGGAGGGCCCCCGAGCAGTACTTC	CASSQGVSGRAPEQYF
TRBV4-2	TRBD1	-	TRBJ2-2	TGTGCCAGCAGCCAAGTACCAGGGGGCAACACCGGGGAGCTGTTTTTT	CASSQVPGGNTGELFF
TRBV19	-	-	TRBJ1-1	TGTGCCAGTAGTATACCAACCAGTATGAACACTGAAGCTTTCTTT	CASSIPTSMNTEAFF
TRBV3-1/TRBV3-2	TRBD2	once	TRBJ2-2	TGTGCCAGCAGCCAAGTGGGGGGACTAGCGGAATCGCAAGAATTCACCGGGGAGCTGTTTTTT	CASSQVGGLAESQEFTGELFF
TRBV4-1	-	once	TRBJ2-1	TGCGCCAGCAGCCAACGGCTGGGCGGAGGGGGGAATGAGCAGTTCTTC	CASSQRLGGGGNEQFF
TRBV30	-	-	TRBJ1-1	TGTGCCTGGAGTGTAGGTAAGGGGAACACTGAAGCTTTCTTT	CAWSVGKGNTEAFF
TRBV12-3/TRBV12-4	TRBD1	-	TRBJ2-7	TGTGCCAGCAGCTCGACAGGGGCCTACGAGCAGTACTTC	CASSSTGAYEQYF
TRBV27	TRBD2	-	TRBJ2-1	TGTGCCAGCAATCGCGGGACTACATACAATGAGCAGTTCTTC	CASNRGTTYNEQFF
TRBV28	-	once	TRBJ2-3	TGTGCCAGCACCCTCGGGCGGGTGGGGGGAGATACGCAGTATTTT	CASTLGRVGGDTQYF
TRBV7-9	-	-	TRBJ1-3	TGTGCCAGCAGCACGACACGGGAAAAGCCATACTCTGGAAACACCATATATTTT	CASSTTREKPYSGNTIYF
TRBV2	TRBD1	-	TRBJ2-7	TGTGCCAGCAGCTATGACAGGGACGAGCAGTACTTC	CASSYDRDEQYF
TRBV12-3/TRBV12-4	-	-	TRBJ1-2	TGTGCCAGCAGTTTAGGAGCTAACTATGGCTACACCTTC	CASSLGANYGYTF
TRBV18	TRBD1	-	TRBJ2-5	TGTGCCAGCTCACCGGGGACAGGACAAGAGACCCAGTACTTC	CASSPGTGQETQYF